These 13 T cell receptor beta chains were sequenced from one sample in a study of blood T cell repertoires in COVID-19. Profiled with immunoSEQ multiplex PCR; TCRdb holds only in-frame clones, not every one. The sample yields a few hundred thousand clones, 90% seen once. The source material was peripheral blood. These receptors were obtained from a woman in her 30s with COVID-19, enrolled during active disease.

This clone was seen only a few times. This rearrangement joins TRBV30 to TRBJ2-2, with 7 bases lining up with TRBD2. The CDR3 covers 13 residues. With 2 bases clipped from V and 5 bases from J, the junction kept 2 bases outside the gene matches. Germline assignment: CDR1 GTSNPN and CDR2 SVGIG (reference sequence). Written as DNA, the CDR3 is TGTGCCTGGAGTTTTAGCGGGACCGGGGAGCTGTTTTTT. Amino acids: CAWSFSGTGELFF.

V and J are TRBV7-8 and TRBJ2-7; 7 nucleotides match TRBD2. V dropped 5 bases and J dropped 3; count of bases not matched to a gene: 7. Per the germline V gene, CDR1 is SGHVS and CDR2 is FQNEAQ. The CDR3 has 14 residues. The DNA for the CDR3 is TGTGCCAGCAGCGCCCCGGGGGGTCTCTACGAGCAGTACTTC. Its protein product is CASSAPGGLYEQYF.

As concerns this clone: The sample carries other DNA sequences with the same CDR3. The chain uses TRBV7-3 and TRBJ2-1, with TRBD2 matching 10 bases. With V trimmed by 4 bases and J by 4 bases, 4 bases remained unmatched. This CDR3 has 15 residues. Germline V CDR1 and CDR2: SGHTA, FQGTGA. Here the CDR3 DNA reads TGTGCCAGCAGCTCCGGGACTAGCGAATACAATGAGCAGTTCTTC. Amino acids: CASSSGTSEYNEQFF.

This clone was detected once. The CDR3 coding sequence is TGTGCCAGCTCACCACCGGTAGCGGGATTGTACAATGAGCAGTTCTTC. Its protein product is CASSPPVAGLYNEQFF. The chain has TRBV18 and TRBJ2-1; 8 bases are shared with TRBD2. From germline, CDR1 is KGHSH and CDR2 LQKENI. Trimming removed 0 bases from V and 4 bases from J; junction bases left unmatched: 5. There are 16 residues in the CDR3. Supplemented by reference TRBV18 and TRBJ2-1, the full variable domain reads NAGVMQNPRHLVRRRGQEARLRCSPMKGHSHVYWYRQLPEEGLKFMVYLQKENIIDESGMPKERFSAEFPKEGPSILRIQQVVRGDSAAYFCASSPPVAGLYNEQFFGPGTRLTVL.

In DNA form, the CDR3 reads TGTGCCAGCTACCAGTGGGGGGGGAGCACAGATACGCAGTATTTT. Translation: CASYQWGGSTDTQYF. The chain joins TRBV7-9 to TRBJ2-3, with 7 bases matching TRBD2. This CDR3 region has 15 residues. Germline V gives CDR1 SEHNR, CDR2 FQNEAQ (reference sequence). V gave up 8 bases and J gave up 0 bases; unmatched junction bases: 8.

The chain couples TRBV11-2 to TRBJ1-3; possible D gene TRBD1, 6 bases. The germline V gene encodes CDR1 SGHAT and CDR2 FQNNGV. The V gene lost 8 bases and the J gene lost 3 bases, with 20 bases spanning the gap. The CDR3 has 16 amino acids. CDR3: CASGTWGRLNGNTIYF. The CDR3 DNA is TGTGCCAGCGGAACTTGGGGGCGCTTAAATGGAAACACCATATATTTT.

The chain links TRBV20-1 to TRBJ2-7, with 8 bases matching TRBD2. Germline assignment: CDR1 DFQATT and CDR2 SNEGSKA (reference sequence). Trimming took 3 bases from V and 2 from J; bases not matched to a gene: 3. CDR3 length: 13 residues. CDR3 sequence reads: CSASKGLAYEQYF. The CDR3 nucleotides are TGCAGTGCTAGTAAGGGACTAGCCTACGAGCAGTACTTC.

The chain uses TRBV18 and TRBJ2-7; TRBD1 matches 9 bases. The CDR3 totals 13 residues. Germline loops: CDR1 KGHSH, CDR2 LQKENI. V gave up 2 bases and J gave up 6 bases; unmatched junction bases: 2. The CDR3 DNA reads as TGTGCCAGCTCACCATTGGACAGGGGCGAGCAGTACTTC. Translated: CASSPLDRGEQYF.

The chain carries TRBV28 and TRBJ1-4; no clear D gene. Trimming pared 6 bases from V and 4 bases from J, leaving 12 bases between. This CDR3 has 14 residues. CDR1 and CDR2 from the germline V gene are MDHEN and SYDVKM. The CDR3 spells CASSPPWSNEKLFF. DNA for the CDR3: TGTGCCAGCAGCCCCCCGTGGAGTAATGAAAAACTGTTTTTT.

This clone was counted once. The V call is TRBV9, the J call TRBJ2-7, with 8 bases that match TRBD2. The CDR3 extends over 15 amino acids. The V and J ends lost 4 bases and 0 bases, in that order; junction bases with no gene match: 6. In germline, CDR1 is SGDLS, CDR2 YYNGEE. This CDR3 is CASSPELAASYEQYF. CDR3 DNA: TGTGCCAGCAGCCCGGAACTAGCGGCCTCCTACGAGCAGTACTTC.

V and J are TRBV18 and TRBJ2-5, with 9 bases lining up with TRBD1. Germline CDR1 KGHSH, CDR2 LQKENI. There are 15 residues in the CDR3. V was pared by 3 bases and J by 1 base, with 3 bases of the junction left unmatched. The CDR3, as DNA: TGTGCCAGCTCACCTCCACAGGGGGCCCAAGAGACCCAGTACTTC. It specifies CASSPPQGAQETQYF.

This CDR3 reads CASSYGGSLGEQYF. For the CDR3, the DNA is TGTGCCAGCAGTTACGGCGGGAGCCTTGGAGAGCAGTACTTC. This rearrangement joins TRBV6-5 to TRBJ2-7; 7 nucleotides line up with TRBD2. The CDR3 runs 14 residues. Per the germline V gene, CDR1 is MNHEY and CDR2 is SVGAGI. After removal of 2 bases from V and 7 bases from J, the junction contained 8 bases not matched to a gene.

The V and J genes are TRBV13 and TRBJ2-5, with TRBD2 matching 8 bases. Trimming removed 2 bases from V and 4 bases from J; junction bases left unmatched: 6. Germline CDR1 PRHDT, CDR2 FYEKMQ (reference sequence). The CDR3 loop spans 15 amino acids. As DNA, the CDR3 is TGTGCCAGCAGCTTACGCGGGAGGCCGGGAGAGACCCAGTACTTC. It translates to CASSLRGRPGETQYF.